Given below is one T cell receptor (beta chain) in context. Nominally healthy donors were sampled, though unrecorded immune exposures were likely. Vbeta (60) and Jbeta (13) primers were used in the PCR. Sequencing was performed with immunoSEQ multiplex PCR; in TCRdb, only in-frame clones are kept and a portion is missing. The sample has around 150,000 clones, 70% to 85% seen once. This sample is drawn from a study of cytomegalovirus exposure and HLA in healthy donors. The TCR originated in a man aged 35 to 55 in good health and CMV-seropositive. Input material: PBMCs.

The CDR3, as DNA: TGTGCCAGCAGTTTACTGGACAGGCAAGATACGCAGTATTTT. Protein sequence: CASSLLDRQDTQYF. This sequence joins TRBV28 and TRBJ2-3; 7 bases agree with TRBD1. Germline V gene lookup returns CDR1 MDHEN and CDR2 SYDVKM. CDR3 length: 14 amino acids. The V and J ends lost 2 bases and 5 bases, in that order; junction bases with no gene match: 4.